This TCR beta chain is drawn from a study of technical replicates of blood from several donors. Only in-frame clones appear in the TCRdb table, and some are missing; sequencing was by immunoSEQ multiplex PCR. The sample consists of roughly 80,000 clones, 93% of them appearing once. The V gene lost 4 bases and the J gene lost 4 bases, with 13 bases spanning the gap. The CDR3 spans 14 residues. Germline lookup yields CDR1 SQVTM and CDR2 ANQGSEA. V and J are TRBV29-1 and TRBJ1-4; TRBD1 is a possible D gene (5 bases). The specimen was T cells isolated from PBMCs. This TCR was sampled from a human donor in good health. In DNA form, the CDR3 reads TGCAGCGTTGCCCAAGACAGCCTTAATGAAAAACTGTTTTTT. Translation gives CSVAQDSLNEKLFF.